This T cell receptor (beta chain) originates from a study of blood T cell repertoires in COVID-19 (dated by TCRdb to the early 2020s). Study-wide context: Samples from collaborators originated in the United States, Italy and Spain and spanned both the acute and convalescent phases of COVID-19. The prospective study material was composed of cDNA or gDNA derived from T cells, B-cell-depleted T cells, or PBMCs. The dataset comprised deeply sampled blood TCRbeta repertoires from subjects exposed to, actively infected with, or recovered from COVID-19. The repertoires were released in a freely available public database intended as a resource for research on the immune response to SARS-CoV-2. Samples were obtained from the ongoing ImmuneRACE study (first 160 participants) and from over a thousand subjects provided by 6 global collaborators. The sample metadata nearly always contained a de-identified subject ID, COVID-19 status, age in years and sex. Where available, HLA class I and class II types were obtained from metadata supplied by the sample provider rather than from assay-based typing.

Participants in the prospective study were enrolled through a virtual design, were aged 18 to 89 years, and lived in about two dozen United States geographic areas. In the prospective study, cohorts were assigned on the basis of participant-reported clinical history obtained from a screening survey and a study questionnaire. ImmuneRACE Cohort 3 recovered participants were defined by two consecutive negative NP/OP PCR tests, healthcare professional clearance, or symptom resolution. Mobile phlebotomists in the prospective study collected whole blood, serum and a nasopharyngeal or oropharyngeal swab from every participant. Additional blood draws and questionnaires over an approximately 2-month period could optionally be provided by prospective study participants. Before DNA extraction, blood samples from the prospective study were shipped at room temperature or frozen. General findings and caveats noted by the study authors: The quantity of clinical and demographic metadata differed by source and by participant and was supplied without curation.

This clone appeared once. It has no known antigen specificity. Base qualities were left out, and no much larger clone turns up one base away. Based on the germline V gene, the CDR1 and CDR2 sequences are KGHSH and LQKENI. Reading from cysteine to phenylalanine, the CDR3 counts 13 amino acids. The only DNA kept is the CDR3, 39 bases in frame from the first base. V drops 4 bases and J drops 5 bases, leaving 10 bases in between. The immunoSEQ Assay, a bias-controlled multiplex PCR, was used to amplify TCRbeta CDR3 regions from genomic DNA. The original pipeline was this. The number of nucleated cells in each sample was estimated by amplification of reference gene primers within the assay. To quantify the absolute abundance of each unique TCRbeta CDR3 rearrangement, sequence reads were collapsed and filtered. For each sample, productive Simpson clonality was calculated by taking the square root of Simpson's diversity index across productive rearrangements. Not all clones reach the TCRdb copy of this immuneACCESS table, which keeps in-frame sequences only. Checked studies attribute under half of the gap to unresolved V genes and leave the rest unexplained. V and J calls and clone size are those listed in that table; D and trimming were worked out from the DNA. The sample profile shows about 270,000 clones; roughly 91% of them were found once. The ten biggest clones cover less than 2% of the sample.

The clonotype originates from a woman in her sixties or seventies who had recovered from COVID-19. The sequencing input was PBMCs or T cells enriched from blood (not recorded which). Here the chain combines TRBV18 and TRBJ2-3; the D gene identity is not certain. The CDR3 protein is CASSHSPKDTQYF. The base sequence is TGTGCCAGCTCACATAGCCCTAAAGATACGCAGTATTTT.